This TCR beta chain originates from a study of response to subunit inactivated influenza vaccine. TCRdb redid the calling of the RT-PCR reads with MiXCR, one entry per CDR3 protein. The sample lists about 620,000 distinct CDR3 sequences; approximately 11% were seen once. In the case of this clonotype: The antigen is unknown.

Study-wide results and caveats: The authors suggested that every seasonal influenza vaccination recruits few new T cells.

A further study also used this sample, focusing on T cells expressing NK-cell markers. Turning to that study: 5'RACE template switching with UMIs generated TCR beta cDNA. Sequencing of TCR beta repertoires drew on sorted CD3+CD56+NKG2C+, CD3+CD56+NKG2C- and CD3+CD56-NKG2C+ T cells.

This sequence originates from a man in his fifties who received an inactivated influenza vaccine. The sequencing used PBMCs from blood, collected on the day of vaccination.

The CDR3 is CASNTQNQETQYF. CDR3 nucleotides: TGTGCCAGCAACACACAGAATCAAGAGACCCAGTACTTC. V and J are TRBV12-3 or TRBV12-4 and TRBJ2-5; D gene uncertain. V was cut by 7 bases and J by 2 bases, with 11 bases left in between. This CDR3 comprises 13 residues.